The 9 T cell receptor beta chains reported below all come from one sample, sequenced in a study of CD8 T cells in ankylosing spondylitis. TCRdb re-called the 5' RACE reads with MiXCR, one entry per CDR3 protein. The sample lists about 42,000 distinct CDR3 sequences, 4% occurring once. Sample: blood, either unsorted or a sorted T cell fraction (not recorded which). These TCRs come from a female donor with ankylosing spondylitis or in good health (not recorded which).

This clonotype showed up many times. This CDR3 reads CASSAGDSPLHF. The CDR3 DNA follows: TGTGCCAGCAGCGCGGGCGATTCACCCCTCCACTTT. The chain joins TRBV9 to TRBJ1-6; unclear D gene. The length of the CDR3 is 12 residues. CDR1 SGDLS and CDR2 YYNGEE come from the germline V gene. V lost 3 bases and J lost 8, with 6 bases in between.

J is TRBJ2-7 and V is TRBV9; D is unresolved. V was trimmed by 4 bases and J by 7 bases, leaving 15 bases between them. Germline lookup yields CDR1 SGDLS and CDR2 YYNGEE. The CDR3 has 13 residues. CDR3: CASSPRPEGEQYF. The DNA of the CDR3 is TGTGCCAGCAGCCCGCGACCCGAAGGGGAGCAGTACTTC.

The table lists this clonotype with many counts. V gene TRBV9 combines with J gene TRBJ1-4; the D is unclear. Germline CDR1 reads SGDLS; CDR2 reads YYNGEE. Trimming took 3 bases from V and 2 from J, leaving 11 bases between them. The CDR3 runs 15 residues. The CDR3 DNA sequence: TGTGCCAGCAGCGCCACCCCGGCGACTAATGAAAAACTGTTTTTT. It encodes CASSATPATNEKLFF. Filled out from reference TRBV9 and TRBJ1-4, the complete variable domain reads DSGVTQTPKHLITATGQRVTLRCSPRSGDLSVYWYQQSLDQGLQFLIQYYNGEERAKGNILERFSAQQFPDLHSELNLSSLELGDSALYFCASSATPATNEKLFFGSGTQLSVL.

This clonotype was observed at least ten times. The gene calls are TRBV9 and TRBJ2-2; D may be TRBD1 (9 bases). V lost 4 bases and J 4 bases, leaving 20 bases between the germline ends. The CDR3 has 17 amino acids. Germline-derived CDR1 and CDR2 are SGDLS and YYNGEE. For the CDR3, the DNA is TGTGCCAGCAGCAAAACGGGACAGGGACTAGTCACCGGGGAGCTGTTTTTT. This gives the protein CASSKTGQGLVTGELFF.

This clonotype appeared many times. The rearrangement uses TRBV9 and TRBJ1-3, with D tentatively TRBD1 (5 bases). V was shortened by 0 bases and J by 7 bases, with 14 bases between the two germline ends. This CDR3 has 15 amino acids. Germline V gene lookup returns CDR1 SGDLS and CDR2 YYNGEE. This CDR3 reads CASSVALTGWNTIYF. The CDR3 coding sequence is TGTGCCAGCAGCGTAGCTCTTACAGGCTGGAACACCATATATTTT.

This clonotype was seen repeatedly, ten times or more. The chain uses TRBV9 and TRBJ2-1; unclear D gene. The V end was cut by 0 bases, the J end by 10 bases, with 11 bases between. This CDR3 is built from 13 residues. Germline CDR1 is SGDLS and CDR2 is YYNGEE. CDR3 amino acids: CASSVVVGREQFF. CDR3 DNA: TGTGCCAGCAGCGTAGTAGTAGGACGAGAGCAGTTCTTC.

This chain uses TRBV9 with TRBJ2-6; D remains ambiguous. This CDR3 is built from 16 residues. The germline gives CDR1 SGDLS, CDR2 YYNGEE. Trimming pared 4 bases from V and 0 bases from J, leaving 11 bases between. The CDR3: CASSPGPPSGANVLTF. The CDR3 DNA reads TGTGCCAGCAGCCCAGGACCCCCCTCTGGGGCCAACGTCCTGACTTTC.

As regards this clonotype: This could be a read error, since a much larger clone is one nucleotide away. The conserved closing phenylalanine or tryptophan is absent in this CDR3, likely reflecting a read error. The chain has TRBV9 and TRBJ2-1, with 7 bases identical to TRBD2. The length of the CDR3 is 15 residues. Germline CDR1 SGDLS, CDR2 YYNGEE. V shed 3 bases and J 2 bases; nucleotides not matched to a gene: 5. CDR3 residues: CASSGRLATYNEQFL. The CDR3 region has the DNA TGTGCCAGCAGCGGTAGACTAGCTACCTACAATGAGCAGTTCCTC.

This clonotype was seen repeatedly, ten times or more. The rearrangement links TRBV9 to TRBJ1-1, with 8 bases matching TRBD1. The CDR3 has 15 amino acids. Germline CDR1 SGDLS, CDR2 YYNGEE. J lost 5 bases, V lost 2 bases, and 8 bases had no gene match. CDR3 protein: CASSVSGQGSTEAFF. In DNA form, the CDR3 reads TGTGCCAGCAGCGTCTCAGGACAGGGTTCAACTGAAGCTTTCTTT.